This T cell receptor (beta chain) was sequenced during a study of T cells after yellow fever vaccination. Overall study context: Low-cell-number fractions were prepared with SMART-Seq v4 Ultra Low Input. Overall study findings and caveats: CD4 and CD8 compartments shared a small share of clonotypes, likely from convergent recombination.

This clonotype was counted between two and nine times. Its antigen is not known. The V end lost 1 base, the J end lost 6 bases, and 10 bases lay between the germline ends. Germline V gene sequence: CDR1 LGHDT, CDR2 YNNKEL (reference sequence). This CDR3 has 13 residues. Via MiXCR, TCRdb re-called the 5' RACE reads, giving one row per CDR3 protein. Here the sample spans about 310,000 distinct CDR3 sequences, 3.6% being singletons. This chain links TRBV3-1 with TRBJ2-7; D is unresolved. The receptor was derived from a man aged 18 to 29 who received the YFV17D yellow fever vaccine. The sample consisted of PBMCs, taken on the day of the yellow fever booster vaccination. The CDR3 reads CASSQVPQAEQYF. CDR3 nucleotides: TGTGCCAGCAGCCAAGTCCCTCAGGCCGAGCAGTACTTC.